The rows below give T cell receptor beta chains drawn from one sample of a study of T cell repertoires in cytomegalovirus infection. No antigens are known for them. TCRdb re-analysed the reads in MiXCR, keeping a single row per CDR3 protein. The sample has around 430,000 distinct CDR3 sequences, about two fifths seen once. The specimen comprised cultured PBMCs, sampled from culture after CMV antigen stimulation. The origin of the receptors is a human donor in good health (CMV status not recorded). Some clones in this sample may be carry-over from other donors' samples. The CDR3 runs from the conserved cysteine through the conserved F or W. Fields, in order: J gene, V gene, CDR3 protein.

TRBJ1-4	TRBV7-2	CASNPDRGNEKLFF
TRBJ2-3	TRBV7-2	CASSPPGTSGGDTQYF
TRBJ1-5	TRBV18	CASSPTTGGHQPQHF
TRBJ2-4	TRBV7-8	CASSLTWVGGKNIQYF
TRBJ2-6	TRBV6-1	CASSVTLGGGISGANVLTF
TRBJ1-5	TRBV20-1	CSAKYRANQPQHF
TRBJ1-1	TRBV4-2	CASSFRQEGEAFF
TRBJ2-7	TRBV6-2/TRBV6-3	CASSYSGVPYEQYF
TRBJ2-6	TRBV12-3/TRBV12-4	CASSSWSSGANVLTF
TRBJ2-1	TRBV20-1	CSVRESVRPGEQFF
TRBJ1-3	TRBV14	CASSQRYSGNTIYF
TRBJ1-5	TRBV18	CASSQGSNQPQHF
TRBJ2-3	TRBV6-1	CASSATGDTDTQYF